The 30 T cell receptor beta chains below were found in one sample sequenced in a study of cytomegalovirus exposure and HLA in healthy donors. Primers for the PCR totalled 60 Vbeta and 13 Jbeta. The table came from immunoSEQ multiplex PCR; TCRdb's copy has only in-frame clones and leaves some out. The data show 80,000 to 130,000 clones, around 75% seen once. Sequences were obtained from PBMCs. The receptors derive from a woman aged 18-29 years in good health and CMV-seropositive.

The V gene is TRBV5-8, the J gene TRBJ2-7, with D possibly matching TRBD2 (6 bases). Germline CDR1 reads SGHTS; CDR2 reads YDEGEE. Trimming pared 3 bases from V and 5 bases from J, leaving 12 bases between. This CDR3 is 13 amino acids long. This CDR3 reads CASSSGGEDEQYF. For the CDR3, the DNA is TGTGCCAGCAGCTCAGGTGGGGAGGACGAGCAGTACTTC.

This chain uses TRBV19 with TRBJ1-1; a weak D match, TRBD1 (6 bases). CDR1 and CDR2 from the germline V gene are LNHDA and SQIVND (reference sequence). The CDR3 loop spans 15 amino acids. V was pared by 10 bases and J by 3 bases, with 21 bases between. The CDR3 coding sequence is TGTGCCACTCAGAGGGCAGGGGCCCTAGACACTGAAGCTTTCTTT. It encodes CATQRAGALDTEAFF.

This chain links TRBV5-6 with TRBJ2-1, with 14 positions matching TRBD2. Trimming cost V 0 bases and J 9 bases; bases outside gene matches: 8. Per the germline V gene, CDR1 is SGHDT and CDR2 is YYEEEE. The CDR3 length is 17 residues. CDR3 coding DNA: TGTGCCAGCAGCTTGGTCTGGGGACTAGCGGGAGACAGTGAGCAGTTCTTC. This encodes CASSLVWGLAGDSEQFF.

The chain is built from TRBV19 and TRBJ2-7; tentatively, D is TRBD1 (5 bases). The CDR3 is made up of 13 amino acids. CDR1 is LNHDA, CDR2 SQIVND, per germline (reference sequence). V was cut by 6 bases and J by 4 bases, with 13 bases left in between. The DNA of the CDR3 is TGTGCCAGTAGCCTCCAGGGAAGATACGAGCAGTACTTC. Its protein is CASSLQGRYEQYF.

The CDR3 nucleotides read TGTGCCAGCAGCTCCGCAGGGTTCGACACTGAAGCTTTCTTT. It yields the protein CASSSAGFDTEAFF. The chain has TRBV5-4 and TRBJ1-1; maybe TRBD1 (5 bases). Looked up from germline, CDR1 is SGHNT and CDR2 is YYREEE (reference sequence). V dropped 3 bases and J dropped 3 bases, with 12 bases sitting between them. CDR3 length: 14 residues.

This clone has a handful of counts. The rearrangement links TRBV6-6 to TRBJ2-5; D not certain. The CDR3 consists of 11 residues. In germline, CDR1 is MNHNY, CDR2 SVGAGI (reference sequence). V was clipped by 2 bases and J by 5 bases, with 3 bases between them. The CDR3: CASSYEETQYF. The CDR3 DNA sequence: TGTGCCAGCAGTTACGAGGAGACCCAGTACTTC.

The genes are TRBV10-3 and TRBJ2-7; D is unresolved. V was shortened by 0 bases and J by 6 bases, with 3 bases between the two germline ends. From germline, CDR1 is ENHRY and CDR2 SYGVKD. The length of the CDR3 is 11 residues. The CDR3 DNA reads as TGTGCCATCAGTGAGTCCCTCGAGCAGTACTTC. It translates to CAISESLEQYF.

The chain links TRBV27 to TRBJ2-7; D is unresolved. Looked up from germline, CDR1 is MNHEY and CDR2 is SMNVEV (reference sequence). The CDR3 sequence is 15 residues long. V dropped 2 bases and J dropped 0 bases, with 11 bases sitting between them. CDR3 sequence: CASSLAGHLSYEQYF. For the CDR3, the DNA is TGTGCCAGCAGTTTAGCTGGGCATCTCTCCTACGAGCAGTACTTC.

A single count supports this clone. The V gene is TRBV29-1, the J gene TRBJ2-5; 7 bases are shared with TRBD1. The germline CDR1 and CDR2 sequences are SQVTM and ANQGSEA. There are 16 residues in the CDR3. V was pared by 0 bases and J by 4 bases, with 11 bases of the junction left unmatched. The CDR3 DNA is TGCAGCGTTGAAGATCAGGGGGAATCGTGGGTAGAGACCCAGTACTTC. Amino acid sequence: CSVEDQGESWVETQYF.

This clone was observed a handful of times. The V call is TRBV6-6, the J call TRBJ2-7; TRBD1 agrees at 8 bases. CDR1 and CDR2 from the germline V gene are MNHNY and SVGAGI (reference sequence). J was trimmed by 4 bases and V by 6 bases; bases with no gene match: 8. The CDR3 extends over 14 amino acids. The CDR3 coding sequence is TGTGCCAGCAGGGCCAAGCAGGGGGCGTACGAGCAGTACTTC. Encoded protein: CASRAKQGAYEQYF.

V usage is TRBV9 and J usage is TRBJ2-7; no firm D call. CDR3 length: 14 residues. V lost 4 bases and J 6 bases, leaving 17 bases between the germline ends. Germline values: CDR1 SGDLS, CDR2 YYNGEE. CDR3 bases: TGTGCCAGCAGCCTCTCGAGAATACGCACCGAGCAGTACTTC. It specifies CASSLSRIRTEQYF.

The gene calls are TRBV7-7 and TRBJ2-1; 7 positions agree with TRBD2. Germline loops: CDR1 SSHAT, CDR2 FNYEAQ (reference sequence). V shed 1 base, J shed 0 bases, and the junction held 18 bases outside the gene matches. The CDR3 is 21 amino acids. As DNA, the CDR3 is TGTGCCAGCAGCTTAGATTTGGAGAGCCGGGGGGTTCCCTCCTCCTACAATGAGCAGTTCTTC. Protein: CASSLDLESRGVPSSYNEQFF.

The chain recombines TRBV29-1 with TRBJ2-1, with TRBD2 identical over 7 bases. The V and J ends lost 5 bases and 4 bases, in that order; junction bases with no gene match: 8. This CDR3 has 14 amino acids. Per the germline V gene, CDR1 is SQVTM and CDR2 is ANQGSEA. The CDR3 here is CSVIASGVYNEQFF. CDR3 DNA sequence: TGCAGCGTTATAGCTAGCGGAGTATACAATGAGCAGTTCTTC.

This clone was observed a single time. V is TRBV19 and J is TRBJ1-1; TRBD1 matches at 10 bases. Germline trimming cut 7 bases from V and 3 bases from J; bases unmatched to any gene: 5. Germline assignment: CDR1 LNHDA and CDR2 SQIVND (reference sequence). The CDR3 has 14 residues. The DNA for the CDR3 is TGTGCCAGTACTTTGGACAGGGGGGACACTGAAGCTTTCTTT. Translation: CASTLDRGDTEAFF.

This clone has more than one count but fewer than ten. The chain carries TRBV12-5 and TRBJ1-1; TRBD1 might be the D (6 bases). The CDR3 totals 13 residues. With 5 bases removed from V and 6 bases from J, the gap between germline ends came to 13 bases. CDR1 and CDR2 from the germline V gene are LGHNT and FRNRAP. The CDR3 here is CASGLFPGAEAFF. The CDR3 DNA sequence: TGTGCTAGTGGTCTTTTCCCAGGGGCTGAAGCTTTCTTT.

V and J are TRBV7-2 and TRBJ1-2, with 7 bases aligning to TRBD1. Trimming removed 2 bases from V and 3 bases from J; junction bases left unmatched: 3. This CDR3 region has 14 residues. Germline CDR1 reads SGHTA; CDR2 reads FQGNSA. The chain's CDR3 is CASSLTGTDYGYTF. The CDR3 DNA is TGTGCCAGCAGCTTAACGGGGACAGACTATGGCTACACCTTC.

The genes are TRBV6-4 and TRBJ2-3; D possibly corresponds to TRBD2 (5 bases). Germline assignment: CDR1 MRHNA and CDR2 SNTAGT. V lost 5 bases, J lost 0 bases, and 12 bases lay in between. The CDR3 length is 15 residues. The CDR3 bases are TGTGCCAGCAGTTTTAGCGAGCTTAGCACAGATACGCAGTATTTT. This gives the protein CASSFSELSTDTQYF.

V and J are TRBV5-4 and TRBJ2-7, with 7 bases aligning to TRBD1. Trimming cost V 1 base and J 6 bases; bases outside gene matches: 1. The CDR3 extends over 12 amino acids. Germline V gives CDR1 SGHNT, CDR2 YYREEE (reference sequence). As DNA, the CDR3 is TGTGCCAGCAGCTTGACAGGGGTCGAGCAGTACTTC. It is translated as CASSLTGVEQYF.

This chain links TRBV28 with TRBJ2-3, with 11 bases identical to TRBD1. The CDR3 sequence is 11 residues long. The germline V gene has CDR1 MDHEN and CDR2 SYDVKM. V shed 6 bases, J shed 12 bases, and the junction held 2 bases outside the gene matches. CDR3 sequence reads: CASRDRGPQYF. The CDR3 DNA reads TGTGCCAGCAGGGACAGGGGGCCTCAGTATTTT.

The chain uses TRBV10-3 and TRBJ2-1, with 10 bases aligning to TRBD2. After removal of 6 bases from V and 6 bases from J, the junction contained 8 bases not matched to a gene. Per the germline V gene, CDR1 is ENHRY and CDR2 is SYGVKD. There are 15 residues in the CDR3. The CDR3 spells CAIRIAGGGSNEQFF. CDR3 DNA sequence: TGTGCCATCAGAATAGCGGGAGGTGGAAGCAATGAGCAGTTCTTC.

CDR3 DNA sequence: TGTGCCAGCAGTGTCATTGCAGGGGTTACTAATGAAAAACTGTTTTTT. Amino acids: CASSVIAGVTNEKLFF. The V gene is TRBV6-1, the J gene TRBJ1-4; D is possibly TRBD1 (6 bases). Trimming removed 4 bases from V and 2 bases from J, with 14 bases in between. This CDR3 has 16 residues. In germline, CDR1 is MNHNS, CDR2 SASEGT.

The chain employs TRBV27 and TRBJ2-1, with D tentatively TRBD2 (5 bases). Germline V gene lookup returns CDR1 MNHEY and CDR2 SMNVEV (reference sequence). This CDR3 has 13 residues. Between the trimmed V and J ends, which lost 3 bases and 6 bases, there was a span of 9 bases. Here the CDR3 reads CASSLASFNEQFF. The CDR3 region has the DNA TGTGCCAGCAGTTTGGCTAGCTTCAATGAGCAGTTCTTC.

As DNA, the CDR3 is TGTGCCAGCGGTTCGGACAGGGGAAGGCCCCAGCATTTT. Translated: CASGSDRGRPQHF. The chain couples TRBV27 to TRBJ1-5; 9 bases map to TRBD1. Germline V gene data show CDR1 as MNHEY and CDR2 as SMNVEV (reference sequence). V trimming: 8 bases; J trimming: 9 bases; junction bases outside the gene matches: 8. CDR3 length equals 13 residues.

A word on this clone: A junction boundary mismatches the germline segment, possibly from a read error. This chain connects TRBV7-9 to TRBJ1-1; 7 bases are shared with TRBD1. This CDR3 is 13 amino acids long. Germline lookup yields CDR1 SEHNR and CDR2 FQNEAQ (reference sequence). DNA for the CDR3: TGTTCCAGCAGCAAGGGGGCTGGCACTGAAGCTTTCTTT. This encodes CSSSKGAGTEAFF.

This chain joins TRBV5-1 and TRBJ1-5, with D maybe TRBD1 (5 bases). The V end was cut by 0 bases, the J end by 11 bases, with 9 bases between. The CDR3 is 12 amino acids. Looked up from germline, CDR1 is SGHRS and CDR2 is YFSETQ. Here the CDR3 DNA reads TGCGCCAGCAGCTTGGAGGGGTTAGCCCAGCATTTT. It is translated as CASSLEGLAQHF. The complete variable domain, with remaining parts taken from reference TRBV5-1 and TRBJ1-5, reads KAGVTQTPRYLIKTRGQQVTLSCSPISGHRSVSWYQQTPGQGLQFLFEYFSETQRNKGNFPGRFSGRQFSNSRSEMNVSTLELGDSALYLCASSLEGLAQHFGDGTRLSIL.

This clone was detected a few times. The V gene is TRBV6-4, the J gene TRBJ2-1, with 9 positions matching TRBD2. Per germline, CDR1 MRHNA and CDR2 SNTAGT. V was clipped by 6 bases and J by 0 bases; unmatched bases: 18. The CDR3 totals 20 residues. The DNA for the CDR3 is TGTGCCAGCAGCGCGACAGCGGGAGGACGGACCTTCGGCTCCTACAATGAGCAGTTCTTC. Its protein is CASSATAGGRTFGSYNEQFF.

The V gene is TRBV19, the J gene TRBJ2-5; D is unresolved. The J call may be faulty, since TRBJ2-7 better matches the DNA end. This CDR3 comprises 13 residues. Germline CDR1 is LNHDA and CDR2 is SQIVND (reference sequence). CDR3 residues: CASSPQSSYEQYF. DNA of the CDR3: TGTGCCAGTAGCCCCCAAAGCTCCTACGAGCAGTACTTC.

The rearrangement uses TRBV11-2 and TRBJ2-1, with TRBD2 matching 8 bases. V shed 11 bases and J 7 bases; nucleotides not matched to a gene: 19. Germline CDR1 SGHAT, CDR2 FQNNGV. CDR3 length equals 16 residues. The chain's CDR3 is CAGTRASGHGGNEQFF. DNA for the CDR3: TGTGCCGGCACCAGGGCTAGCGGGCATGGGGGGAATGAGCAGTTCTTC. The variable domain in full, completed from reference TRBV11-2 and TRBJ2-1, reads EAGVAQSPRYKIIEKRQSVAFWCNPISGHATLYWYQQILGQGPKLLIQFQNNGVVDDSQLPKDRFSAERLKGVDSTLKIQPAKLEDSAVYLCAGTRASGHGGNEQFFGPGTRLTVL.

The V and J genes are TRBV7-9 and TRBJ2-3; D is perhaps TRBD1 (5 bases). The CDR3 runs 14 residues. V was shortened by 4 bases and J by 0 bases, with 8 bases between the two germline ends. CDR1 is SEHNR, CDR2 FQNEAQ, per germline (reference sequence). CDR3 nucleotides: TGTGCCAGCAGCTCGACAGAGAGCACAGATACGCAGTATTTT. Protein product: CASSSTESTDTQYF.

The chain employs TRBV7-3 and TRBJ2-2, with 8 bases that match TRBD1. V shed 5 bases, J shed 7 bases, and the junction held 6 bases outside the gene matches. The CDR3 loop spans 14 amino acids. In germline, CDR1 is SGHTA, CDR2 FQGTGA. The CDR3 sequence is CASSAQGAVGELFF. In nucleotides, the CDR3 is TGTGCCAGCAGCGCCCAGGGGGCGGTCGGGGAGCTGTTTTTT.